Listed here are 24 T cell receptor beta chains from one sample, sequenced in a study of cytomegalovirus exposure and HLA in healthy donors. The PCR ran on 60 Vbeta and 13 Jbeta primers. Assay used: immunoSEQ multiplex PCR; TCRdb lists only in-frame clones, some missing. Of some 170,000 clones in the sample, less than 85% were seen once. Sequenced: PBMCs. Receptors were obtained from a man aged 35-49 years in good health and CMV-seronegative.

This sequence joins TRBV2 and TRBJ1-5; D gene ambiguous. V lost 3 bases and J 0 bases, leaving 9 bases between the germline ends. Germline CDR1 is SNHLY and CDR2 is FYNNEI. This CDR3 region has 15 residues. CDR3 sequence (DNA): TGTGCCAGCAGTGAGACACCCAATAGCAATCAGCCCCAGCATTTT. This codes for CASSETPNSNQPQHF.

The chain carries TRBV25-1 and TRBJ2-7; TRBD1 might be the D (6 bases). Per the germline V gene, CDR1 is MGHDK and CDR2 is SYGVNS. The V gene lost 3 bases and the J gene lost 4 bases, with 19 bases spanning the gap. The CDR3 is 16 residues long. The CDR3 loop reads CASSDAGVPGFYEQYF. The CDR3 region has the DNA TGTGCCAGCAGTGATGCAGGGGTCCCGGGCTTTTACGAGCAGTACTTC.

In nucleotides, the CDR3 is TGTGCCAGCAGGGGGGGGCTAAACACCATATATTTT. Its translation is CASRGGLNTIYF. This sequence joins TRBV2 and TRBJ1-3; weak D call: TRBD1 (6 bases). The length of the CDR3 is 12 residues. The V end was cut by 6 bases, the J end by 6 bases, with 9 bases between. Germline V gives CDR1 SNHLY, CDR2 FYNNEI.

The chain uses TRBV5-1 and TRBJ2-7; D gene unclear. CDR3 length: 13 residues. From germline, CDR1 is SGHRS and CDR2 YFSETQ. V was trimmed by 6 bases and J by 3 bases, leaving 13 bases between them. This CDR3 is CASTMSTGYEQYF. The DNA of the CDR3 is TGCGCCAGCACCATGAGCACGGGCTACGAGCAGTACTTC.

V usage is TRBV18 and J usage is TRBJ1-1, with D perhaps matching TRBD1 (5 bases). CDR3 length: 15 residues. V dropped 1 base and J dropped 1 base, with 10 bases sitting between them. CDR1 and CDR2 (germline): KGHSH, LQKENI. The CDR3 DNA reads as TGTGCCAGCTCACCACAAGCGGGGCCGAACACTGAAGCTTTCTTT. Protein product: CASSPQAGPNTEAFF.

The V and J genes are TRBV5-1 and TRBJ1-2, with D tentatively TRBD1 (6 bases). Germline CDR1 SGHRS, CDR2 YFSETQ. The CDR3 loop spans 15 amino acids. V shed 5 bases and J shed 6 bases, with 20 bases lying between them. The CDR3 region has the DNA TGCGCCAGCAGGGAAGGGACACTTAGTCCTCATGGCTACACCTTC. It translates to CASREGTLSPHGYTF.

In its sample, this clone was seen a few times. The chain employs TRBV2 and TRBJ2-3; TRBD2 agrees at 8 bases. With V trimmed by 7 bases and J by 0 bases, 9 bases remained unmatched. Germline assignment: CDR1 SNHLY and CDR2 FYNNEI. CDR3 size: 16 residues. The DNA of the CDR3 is TGTGCCAGCACCGGGGGGGCCCCACCTAGCACAGATACGCAGTATTTT. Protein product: CASTGGAPPSTDTQYF.

The CDR3 region has the DNA TGTGCCAGTAGATTGACAGGGAGTAGTGAAGCTTTCTTT. Its protein is CASRLTGSSEAFF. The chain joins TRBV19 to TRBJ1-1; 7 bases match TRBD1. The junction had 8 bases not matched to a gene; V was cut back by 6 bases and J by 7 bases. The CDR3 runs 13 residues. Per germline, CDR1 LNHDA and CDR2 SQIVND (reference sequence).

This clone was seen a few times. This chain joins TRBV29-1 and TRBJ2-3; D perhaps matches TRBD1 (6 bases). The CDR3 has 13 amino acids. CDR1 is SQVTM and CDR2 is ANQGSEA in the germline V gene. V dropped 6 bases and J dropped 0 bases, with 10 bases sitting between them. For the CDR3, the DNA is TGCAGCGTAACAGGGCCCAGCACAGATACGCAGTATTTT. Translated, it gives CSVTGPSTDTQYF.

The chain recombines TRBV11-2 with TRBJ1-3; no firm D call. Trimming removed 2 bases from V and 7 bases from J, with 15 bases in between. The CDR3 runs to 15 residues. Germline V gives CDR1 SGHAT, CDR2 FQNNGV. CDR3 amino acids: CASSLPLTSGNTIYF. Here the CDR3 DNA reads TGTGCCAGCAGCTTACCGCTGACTAGCGGTAACACCATATATTTT. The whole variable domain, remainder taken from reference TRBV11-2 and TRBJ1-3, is EAGVAQSPRYKIIEKRQSVAFWCNPISGHATLYWYQQILGQGPKLLIQFQNNGVVDDSQLPKDRFSAERLKGVDSTLKIQPAKLEDSAVYLCASSLPLTSGNTIYFGEGSWLTVV.

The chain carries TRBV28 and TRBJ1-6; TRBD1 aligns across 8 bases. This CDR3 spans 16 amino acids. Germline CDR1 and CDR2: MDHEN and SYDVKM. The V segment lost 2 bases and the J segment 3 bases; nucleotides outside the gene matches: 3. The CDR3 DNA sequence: TGTGCCAGCAGTTTACTCACAGGGGGCTATAATTCACCCCTCCACTTT. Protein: CASSLLTGGYNSPLHF.

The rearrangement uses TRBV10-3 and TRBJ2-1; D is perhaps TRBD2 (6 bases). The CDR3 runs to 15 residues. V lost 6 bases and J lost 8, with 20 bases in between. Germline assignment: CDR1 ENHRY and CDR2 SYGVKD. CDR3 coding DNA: TGTGCCATCAGAAAACGGGATAGCGGACCTCATGAGCAGTTCTTC. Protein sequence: CAIRKRDSGPHEQFF.

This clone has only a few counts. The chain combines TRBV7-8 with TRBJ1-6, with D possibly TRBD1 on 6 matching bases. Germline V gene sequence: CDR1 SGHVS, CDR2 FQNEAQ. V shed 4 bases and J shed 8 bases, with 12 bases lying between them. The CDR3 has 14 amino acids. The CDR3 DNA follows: TGTGCCAGCAGCTCTGGACAGTGGGATTCACCCCTCCACTTT. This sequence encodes CASSSGQWDSPLHF. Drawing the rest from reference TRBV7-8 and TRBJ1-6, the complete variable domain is GAGVSQSPRYKVAKRGQDVALRCDPISGHVSLFWYQQALGQGPEFLTYFQNEAQLDKSGLPSDRFFAERPEGSVSTLKIQRTQQEDSAVYLCASSSGQWDSPLHFGNGTRLTVT.

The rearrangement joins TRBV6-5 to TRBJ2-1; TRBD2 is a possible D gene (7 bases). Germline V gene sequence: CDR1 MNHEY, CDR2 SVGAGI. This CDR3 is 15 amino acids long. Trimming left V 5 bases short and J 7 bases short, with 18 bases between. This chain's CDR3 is CASSKLGGAKNEQFF. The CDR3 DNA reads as TGTGCCAGCAGTAAATTAGGGGGGGCGAAAAATGAGCAGTTCTTC.

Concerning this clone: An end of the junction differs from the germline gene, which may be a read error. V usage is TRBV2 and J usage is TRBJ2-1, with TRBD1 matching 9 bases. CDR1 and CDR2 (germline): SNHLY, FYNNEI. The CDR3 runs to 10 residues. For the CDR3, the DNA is TGTGCCAACCCGACAGGGGGGTTGGTCTTC. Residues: CANPTGGLVF.

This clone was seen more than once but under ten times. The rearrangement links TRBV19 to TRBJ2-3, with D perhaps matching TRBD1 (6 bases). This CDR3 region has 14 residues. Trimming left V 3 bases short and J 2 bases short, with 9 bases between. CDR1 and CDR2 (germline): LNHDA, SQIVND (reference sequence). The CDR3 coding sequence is TGTGCCAGTAGTATCGGACAGACCACAGATACGCAGTATTTT. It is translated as CASSIGQTTDTQYF.

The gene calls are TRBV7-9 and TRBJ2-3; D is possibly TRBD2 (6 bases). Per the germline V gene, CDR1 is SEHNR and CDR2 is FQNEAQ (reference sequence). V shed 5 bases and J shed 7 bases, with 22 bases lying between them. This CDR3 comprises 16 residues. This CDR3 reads CASSPVRGRGLYTQYF. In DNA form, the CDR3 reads TGTGCCAGCAGCCCCGTACGCGGTAGGGGACTTTATACGCAGTATTTT.

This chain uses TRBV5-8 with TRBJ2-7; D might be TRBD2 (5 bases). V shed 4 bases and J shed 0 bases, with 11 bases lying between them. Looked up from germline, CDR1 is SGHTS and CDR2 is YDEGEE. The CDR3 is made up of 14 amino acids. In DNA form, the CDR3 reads TGTGCCAGCAGCCTAGCCGGGTTCTCCTACGAGCAGTACTTC. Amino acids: CASSLAGFSYEQYF.

The CDR3 sequence: CASSFPTGQGTGELFF. The CDR3 region has the DNA TGTGCCAGCAGCTTCCCGACAGGGCAGGGCACCGGGGAGCTGTTTTTT. This rearrangement joins TRBV7-9 to TRBJ2-2, with 7 bases lining up with TRBD1. Unmatched junction bases numbered 8, after V lost 3 bases and J lost 4 bases. Germline CDR1 is SEHNR and CDR2 is FQNEAQ (reference sequence). This CDR3 is built from 16 residues.

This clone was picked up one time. CDR3 sequence reads: CASSPFGQLDTEAFF. DNA for the CDR3: TGTGCCAGCAGCCCCTTCGGACAGTTGGACACTGAAGCTTTCTTT. V is TRBV9 and J is TRBJ1-1; tentative D call: TRBD1 (6 bases). This CDR3 spans 15 amino acids. Per germline, CDR1 SGDLS and CDR2 YYNGEE. The ends were cut back, 4 bases at V and 3 bases at J, with 16 bases in the middle.

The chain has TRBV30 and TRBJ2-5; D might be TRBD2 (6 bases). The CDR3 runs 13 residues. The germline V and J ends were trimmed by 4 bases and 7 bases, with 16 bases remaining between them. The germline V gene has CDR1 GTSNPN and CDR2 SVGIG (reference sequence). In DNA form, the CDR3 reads TGTGCCTGGAAACCCCCGGGGGTGGGGACCCAGTACTTC. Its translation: CAWKPPGVGTQYF. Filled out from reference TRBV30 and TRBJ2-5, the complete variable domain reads SQTIHQWPATLVQPVGSPLSLECTVEGTSNPNLYWYRQAAGRGLQLLFYSVGIGQISSEVPQNLSASRPQDRQFILSSKKLLLSDSGFYLCAWKPPGVGTQYFGPGTRLLVL.

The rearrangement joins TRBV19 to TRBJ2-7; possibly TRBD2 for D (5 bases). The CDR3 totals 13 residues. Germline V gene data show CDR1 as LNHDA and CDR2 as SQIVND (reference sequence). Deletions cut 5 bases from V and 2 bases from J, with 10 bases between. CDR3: CASSFGETYEQYF. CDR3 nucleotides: TGTGCCAGTAGTTTCGGGGAAACCTACGAGCAGTACTTC.

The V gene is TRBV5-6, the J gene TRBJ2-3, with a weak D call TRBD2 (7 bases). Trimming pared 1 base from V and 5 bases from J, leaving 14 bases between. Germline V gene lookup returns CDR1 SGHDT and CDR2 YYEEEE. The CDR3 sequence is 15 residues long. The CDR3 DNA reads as TGTGCCAGCAGCTTGCGGGGGGCCTCGAGAGATACGCAGTATTTT. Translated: CASSLRGASRDTQYF.

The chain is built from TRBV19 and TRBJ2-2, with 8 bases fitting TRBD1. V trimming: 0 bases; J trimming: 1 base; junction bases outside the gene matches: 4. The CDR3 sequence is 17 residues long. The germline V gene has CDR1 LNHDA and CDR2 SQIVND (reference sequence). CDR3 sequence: CASSIDPGQGNTGELFF. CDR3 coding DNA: TGTGCCAGTAGTATAGATCCCGGACAGGGGAACACCGGGGAGCTGTTTTTT.